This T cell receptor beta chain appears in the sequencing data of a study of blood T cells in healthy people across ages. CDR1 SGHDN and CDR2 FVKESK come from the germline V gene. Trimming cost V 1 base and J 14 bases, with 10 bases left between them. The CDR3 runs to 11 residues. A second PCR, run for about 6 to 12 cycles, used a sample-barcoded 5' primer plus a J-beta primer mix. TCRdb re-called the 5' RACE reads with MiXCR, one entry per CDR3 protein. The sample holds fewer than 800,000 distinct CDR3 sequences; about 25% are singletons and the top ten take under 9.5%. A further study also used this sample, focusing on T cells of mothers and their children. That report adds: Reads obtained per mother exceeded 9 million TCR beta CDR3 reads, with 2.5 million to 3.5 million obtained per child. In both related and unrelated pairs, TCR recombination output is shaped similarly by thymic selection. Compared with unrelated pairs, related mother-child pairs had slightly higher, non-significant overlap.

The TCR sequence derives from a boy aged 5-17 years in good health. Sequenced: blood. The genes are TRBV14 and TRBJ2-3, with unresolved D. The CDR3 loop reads CASSQVEPLYF. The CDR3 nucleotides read TGTGCCAGCAGCCAAGTCGAGCCCCTGTATTTT. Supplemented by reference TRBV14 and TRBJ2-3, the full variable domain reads EAGVTQFPSHSVIEKGQTVTLRCDPISGHDNLYWYRRVMGKEIKFLLHFVKESKQDESGMPNNRFLAERTGGTYSTLKVQPAELEDSGVYFCASSQVEPLYFGPGTRLTVL.